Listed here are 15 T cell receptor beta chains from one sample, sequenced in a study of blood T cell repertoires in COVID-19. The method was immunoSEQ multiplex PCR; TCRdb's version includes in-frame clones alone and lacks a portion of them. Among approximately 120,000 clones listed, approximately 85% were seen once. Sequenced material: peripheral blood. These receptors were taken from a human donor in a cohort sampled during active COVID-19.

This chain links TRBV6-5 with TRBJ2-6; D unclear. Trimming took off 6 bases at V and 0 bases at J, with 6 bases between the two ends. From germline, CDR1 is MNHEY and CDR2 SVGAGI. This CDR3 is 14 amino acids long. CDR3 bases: TGTGCCAGCAGATTCAACTCTGGGGCCAACGTCCTGACTTTC. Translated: CASRFNSGANVLTF.

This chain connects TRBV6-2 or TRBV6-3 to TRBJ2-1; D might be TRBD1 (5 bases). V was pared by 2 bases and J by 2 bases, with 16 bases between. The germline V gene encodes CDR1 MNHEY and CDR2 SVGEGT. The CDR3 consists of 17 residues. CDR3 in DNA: TGTGCCAGCAGTTACGGGCAGGGTCCCAGGACCTACAATGAGCAGTTCTTC. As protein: CASSYGQGPRTYNEQFF.

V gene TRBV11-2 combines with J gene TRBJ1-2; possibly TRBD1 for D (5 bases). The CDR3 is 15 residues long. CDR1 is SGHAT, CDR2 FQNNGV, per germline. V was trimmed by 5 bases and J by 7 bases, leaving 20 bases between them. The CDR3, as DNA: TGTGCCAGCAGCCCCCGCGGGGAGGGGCGTCGTGGCTACACCTTC. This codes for CASSPRGEGRRGYTF. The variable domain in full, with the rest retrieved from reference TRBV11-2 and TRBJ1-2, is EAGVAQSPRYKIIEKRQSVAFWCNPISGHATLYWYQQILGQGPKLLIQFQNNGVVDDSQLPKDRFSAERLKGVDSTLKIQPAKLEDSAVYLCASSPRGEGRRGYTFGSGTRLTVV.

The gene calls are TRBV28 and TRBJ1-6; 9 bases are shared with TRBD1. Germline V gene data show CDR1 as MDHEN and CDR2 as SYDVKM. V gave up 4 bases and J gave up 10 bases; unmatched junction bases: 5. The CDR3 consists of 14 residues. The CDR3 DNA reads TGTGCCAGCAGTTCACAGGGGGCCAGGTCACCCCTCCACTTT. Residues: CASSSQGARSPLHF.

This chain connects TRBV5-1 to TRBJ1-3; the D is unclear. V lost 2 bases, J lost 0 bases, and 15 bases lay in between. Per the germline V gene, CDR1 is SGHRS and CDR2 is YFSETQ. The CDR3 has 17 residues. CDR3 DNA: TGCGCCAGCAGCTTTGGCCCTACAGAGCTCTCTGGAAACACCATATATTTT. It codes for CASSFGPTELSGNTIYF. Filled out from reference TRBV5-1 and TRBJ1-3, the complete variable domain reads KAGVTQTPRYLIKTRGQQVTLSCSPISGHRSVSWYQQTPGQGLQFLFEYFSETQRNKGNFPGRFSGRQFSNSRSEMNVSTLELGDSALYLCASSFGPTELSGNTIYFGEGSWLTVV.

The CDR3 region is CAWSWGGSYNEQFF. The CDR3, as DNA: TGTGCCTGGAGTTGGGGGGGCTCCTACAATGAGCAGTTCTTC. V gene TRBV30 combines with J gene TRBJ2-1; 7 positions match TRBD2. Germline CDR1 reads GTSNPN; CDR2 reads SVGIG (reference sequence). Trimming at V came to 2 bases and at J to 0 bases, leaving 1 base not matched to a gene. The CDR3 runs 14 residues.

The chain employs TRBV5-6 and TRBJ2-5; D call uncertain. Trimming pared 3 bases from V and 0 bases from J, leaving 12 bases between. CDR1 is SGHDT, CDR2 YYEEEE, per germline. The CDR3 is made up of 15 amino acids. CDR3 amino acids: CASSSSDLYQETQYF. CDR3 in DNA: TGTGCCAGCAGCTCCTCCGACTTGTACCAAGAGACCCAGTACTTC.

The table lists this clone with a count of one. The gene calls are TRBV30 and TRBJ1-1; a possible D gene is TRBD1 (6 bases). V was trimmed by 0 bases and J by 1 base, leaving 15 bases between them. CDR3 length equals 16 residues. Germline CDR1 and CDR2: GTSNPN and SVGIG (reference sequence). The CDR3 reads CAWSVTGQGRNTEAFF. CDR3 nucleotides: TGTGCCTGGAGTGTAACGGGGCAGGGGAGGAACACTGAAGCTTTCTTT.

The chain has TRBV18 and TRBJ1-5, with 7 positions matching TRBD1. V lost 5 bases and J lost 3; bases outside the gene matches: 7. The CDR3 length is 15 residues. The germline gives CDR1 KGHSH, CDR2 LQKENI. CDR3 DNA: TGTGCCAGCTCAAATAGGGGACAGCACAATCAGCCCCAGCATTTT. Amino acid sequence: CASSNRGQHNQPQHF.

CDR3 nucleotide sequence: TGTGCCAGCTCTCCTACCAGGGATTACGGCTACACCTTC. Amino acid sequence: CASSPTRDYGYTF. The chain has TRBV18 and TRBJ1-2; perhaps TRBD1 as D (5 bases). Trimming pared 6 bases from V and 8 bases from J, leaving 16 bases between. Germline V gene sequence: CDR1 KGHSH, CDR2 LQKENI. CDR3 length: 13 amino acids.

This CDR3 is CAIRPVAGVNEQFF. The CDR3 coding sequence is TGTGCCATCAGGCCTGTAGCGGGAGTGAATGAGCAGTTCTTC. This chain joins TRBV10-3 and TRBJ2-1, with 9 nucleotides matching TRBD2. The length of the CDR3 is 14 residues. Germline CDR1 and CDR2: ENHRY and SYGVKD. The V and J ends lost 6 bases and 7 bases, in that order; junction bases with no gene match: 7.

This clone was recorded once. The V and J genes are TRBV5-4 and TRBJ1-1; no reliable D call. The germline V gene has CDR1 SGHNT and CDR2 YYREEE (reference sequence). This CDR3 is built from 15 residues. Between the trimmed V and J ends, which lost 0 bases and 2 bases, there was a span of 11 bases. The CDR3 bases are TGTGCCAGCAGCTTGGTGACCCGGGGAAACACTGAAGCTTTCTTT. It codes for CASSLVTRGNTEAFF.

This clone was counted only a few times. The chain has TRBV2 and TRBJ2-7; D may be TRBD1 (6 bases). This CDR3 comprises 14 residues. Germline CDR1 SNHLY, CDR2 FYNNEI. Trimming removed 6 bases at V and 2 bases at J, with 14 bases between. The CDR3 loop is CASSPQGPPYEQYF. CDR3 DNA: TGTGCCAGCAGCCCACAGGGACCCCCCTACGAGCAGTACTTC.

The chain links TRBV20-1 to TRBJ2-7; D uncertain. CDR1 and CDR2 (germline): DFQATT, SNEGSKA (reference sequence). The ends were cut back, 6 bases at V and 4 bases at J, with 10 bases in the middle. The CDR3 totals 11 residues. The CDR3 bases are TGCAGTGCCACTATGGAGTACGAGCAGTACTTC. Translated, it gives CSATMEYEQYF.

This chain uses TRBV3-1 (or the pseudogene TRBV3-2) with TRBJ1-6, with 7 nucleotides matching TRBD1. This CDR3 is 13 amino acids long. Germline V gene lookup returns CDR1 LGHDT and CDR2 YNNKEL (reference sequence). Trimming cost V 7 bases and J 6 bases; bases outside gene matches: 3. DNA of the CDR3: TGTGCCAGCAACAGGGGTGGTAATTCACCCCTCCACTTT. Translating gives CASNRGGNSPLHF.